The present TCR beta chain was sequenced within a study of PD-1 blockade in classical Hodgkin lymphoma. The wider study: Patients were dosed intravenously with nivolumab at 3 mg/kg every 2 weeks.

Sequencing was performed with immunoSEQ multiplex PCR; in TCRdb, only in-frame clones are kept and a portion is missing. This table has fewer than 55,000 clones, just under 80% appearing once. Notes on the study in general: At baseline, newly diagnosed patients reportedly showed less TCR diversity than healthy donors. Individuals initiating nivolumab under 1 year after ASCT were excluded. CD4+ TCR diversity, unlike CD8+, climbed significantly by C4D1.

As to time point: cycle 4 day 1 (C4D1), after five to seven weeks of nivolumab. Each patient relapsed following autologous stem cell transplantation, and prior brentuximab vedotin exposure differed. The CDR3 sequence is 14 residues long. The V end was cut by 5 bases, the J end by 0 bases, with 8 bases between. The germline V gene has CDR1 KGHSH and CDR2 LQKENI. Regarding this clone: Its specificity is unknown.

This TCR was sampled from a human donor with classical Hodgkin lymphoma. V gene TRBV18 combines with J gene TRBJ1-5, with D possibly being TRBD1 (5 bases). Sequenced here: peripheral blood mononuclear cells (PBMCs), sampled before the fourth cycle of nivolumab. The chain's CDR3 is CASSEGNSNQPQHF. CDR3 in DNA: TGTGCCAGCTCAGAGGGGAATAGCAATCAGCCCCAGCATTTT.